The text below deals with one T cell receptor beta chain. This entry belongs to a study of T cell changes during pregnancy in multiple sclerosis. The data were produced by immunoSEQ multiplex PCR, yet TCRdb's version contains in-frame clones alone and is incomplete. The profile shows 90,000 to 95,000 clones, more than 85% of them singletons. The CDR3 is 17 amino acids. The V gene's germline CDR1 is SNHLY and CDR2 FYNNEI. With V trimmed by 7 bases and J by 9 bases, 17 bases remained unmatched. This TCR was recovered from a female donor with multiple sclerosis, enrolled in a pregnancy study. V usage is TRBV2 and J usage is TRBJ2-2; 10 nucleotides line up with TRBD1. This sample comprised peripheral blood, obtained before pregnancy. The CDR3 reads CASTDGTGVSISRELFF. The CDR3 DNA sequence: TGTGCCAGCACCGACGGGACAGGGGTCAGTATTTCCCGGGAGCTGTTTTTT. The whole variable domain, filled in from reference TRBV2 and TRBJ2-2, reads EPEVTQTPSHQVTQMGQEVILRCVPISNHLYFYWYRQILGQKVEFLVSFYNNEISEKSEIFDDQFSVERPDGSNFTLKIRSTKLEDSAMYFCASTDGTGVSISRELFFGEGSRLTVL.